Shown below are 10 T cell receptor beta chains from a single sample sequenced in a study of cytomegalovirus exposure and HLA in healthy donors. The PCR had 60 Vbeta and 13 Jbeta primers. The method was immunoSEQ multiplex PCR; TCRdb's version includes in-frame clones alone and lacks a portion of them. The sample lists some 200,000 clones, 80% to 85% occurring once. The sequenced sample consisted of PBMCs. These receptors came from a woman between 18 and 29 years old in good health and CMV-seronegative.

The chain carries TRBV7-8 and TRBJ2-7, with a weak D call TRBD1 (6 bases). Germline V gene data show CDR1 as SGHVS and CDR2 as FQNEAQ. V lost 3 bases to trimming and J lost 2 bases, with 17 bases between them. CDR3 length: 16 amino acids. The CDR3 is CASSLTGTIIAYEQYF. The CDR3 bases are TGTGCCAGCAGCTTGACCGGGACAATTATCGCCTACGAGCAGTACTTC.

The chain employs TRBV5-4 and TRBJ1-6, with 10 nucleotides matching TRBD1. Looked up from germline, CDR1 is SGHNT and CDR2 is YYREEE (reference sequence). The junction had 4 bases not matched to a gene; V was cut back by 0 bases and J by 7 bases. The CDR3 sequence is 16 residues long. The CDR3 nucleotides are TGTGCCAGCAGCTTGGGCGGACAGGGGGGAAATTCACCCCTCCACTTT. It is translated as CASSLGGQGGNSPLHF.

This clone appeared once. V and J are TRBV11-1 and TRBJ2-1; 8 nucleotides match TRBD2. The CDR3 consists of 16 residues. CDR1 and CDR2 (germline): SGHAT, FQDESV (reference sequence). V lost 2 bases and J lost 5; bases outside the gene matches: 8. The CDR3 DNA is TGTGCCAGCAGCTTACTCCCACTAGCGGAAAACAATGAGCAGTTCTTC. Its protein product is CASSLLPLAENNEQFF.

The genes are TRBV5-1 and TRBJ1-1; weak D call: TRBD1 (5 bases). The CDR3 length is 14 residues. CDR1 is SGHRS, CDR2 YFSETQ, per germline. V was shortened by 0 bases and J by 5 bases, with 11 bases between the two germline ends. The CDR3 region has the DNA TGCGCCAGCAGCTTGGGATGGGCAGGGACTGAAGCTTTCTTT. The encoded protein is CASSLGWAGTEAFF.

V gene TRBV5-8 combines with J gene TRBJ2-7, with 11 bases identical to TRBD2. V was clipped by 6 bases and J by 3 bases; unmatched bases: 8. This CDR3 is 15 amino acids long. CDR1 is SGHTS, CDR2 YDEGEE, per germline. The CDR3, as DNA: TGTGCCAGCACCCCAACTAGCGGGAGATACTACGAGCAGTACTTC. It encodes CASTPTSGRYYEQYF.

The chain links TRBV28 to TRBJ1-2; 7 bases are a match to TRBD1. The V and J ends lost 5 bases and 8 bases, in that order; junction bases with no gene match: 14. The CDR3 runs to 15 residues. The germline V gene encodes CDR1 MDHEN and CDR2 SYDVKM. As DNA, the CDR3 is TGTGCCAGCAGTGATGTCGCAGGACAGGCGGGGGGCTACACCTTC. This translates into CASSDVAGQAGGYTF.

The rearrangement joins TRBV6-6 to TRBJ1-6, with 12 bases matching TRBD1. Germline assignment: CDR1 MNHNY and CDR2 SVGAGI (reference sequence). CDR3 length equals 16 residues. V lost 0 bases, J lost 7 bases, and 1 base stayed unmatched. The CDR3 region has the DNA TGTGCCAGCAGTTACTCGGGACAGGGGGCCAATTCACCCCTCCACTTT. It specifies CASSYSGQGANSPLHF.

This chain connects TRBV19 to TRBJ2-7; maybe TRBD2 (5 bases). The CDR3 extends over 14 amino acids. V was clipped by 10 bases and J by 0 bases, with 16 bases between them. Germline V CDR1 and CDR2: LNHDA, SQIVND (reference sequence). DNA of the CDR3: TGTGCCACAACTAGAAACGGCGGCTCCTACGAGCAGTACTTC. Amino acids: CATTRNGGSYEQYF.

This rearrangement joins TRBV27 to TRBJ1-6; TRBD1 matches at 7 bases. CDR3 length equals 15 residues. J gave up 8 bases and V 2 bases, and 6 bases lay outside the gene matches. Germline CDR1 and CDR2: MNHEY and SMNVEV (reference sequence). The CDR3 nucleotides read TGTGCCAGCAGTTTACTAGGGACAGTAGATTCACCCCTCCACTTT. Protein product: CASSLLGTVDSPLHF.

This sequence joins TRBV27 and TRBJ1-5, with 9 bases lining up with TRBD1. Germline loops: CDR1 MNHEY, CDR2 SMNVEV (reference sequence). The CDR3 contains 15 residues. With V trimmed by 6 bases and J by 3 bases, 6 bases remained unmatched. CDR3 in DNA: TGTGCCAGCAGGTTTGACAGGGGGGACAATCAGCCCCAGCATTTT. This gives the protein CASRFDRGDNQPQHF.